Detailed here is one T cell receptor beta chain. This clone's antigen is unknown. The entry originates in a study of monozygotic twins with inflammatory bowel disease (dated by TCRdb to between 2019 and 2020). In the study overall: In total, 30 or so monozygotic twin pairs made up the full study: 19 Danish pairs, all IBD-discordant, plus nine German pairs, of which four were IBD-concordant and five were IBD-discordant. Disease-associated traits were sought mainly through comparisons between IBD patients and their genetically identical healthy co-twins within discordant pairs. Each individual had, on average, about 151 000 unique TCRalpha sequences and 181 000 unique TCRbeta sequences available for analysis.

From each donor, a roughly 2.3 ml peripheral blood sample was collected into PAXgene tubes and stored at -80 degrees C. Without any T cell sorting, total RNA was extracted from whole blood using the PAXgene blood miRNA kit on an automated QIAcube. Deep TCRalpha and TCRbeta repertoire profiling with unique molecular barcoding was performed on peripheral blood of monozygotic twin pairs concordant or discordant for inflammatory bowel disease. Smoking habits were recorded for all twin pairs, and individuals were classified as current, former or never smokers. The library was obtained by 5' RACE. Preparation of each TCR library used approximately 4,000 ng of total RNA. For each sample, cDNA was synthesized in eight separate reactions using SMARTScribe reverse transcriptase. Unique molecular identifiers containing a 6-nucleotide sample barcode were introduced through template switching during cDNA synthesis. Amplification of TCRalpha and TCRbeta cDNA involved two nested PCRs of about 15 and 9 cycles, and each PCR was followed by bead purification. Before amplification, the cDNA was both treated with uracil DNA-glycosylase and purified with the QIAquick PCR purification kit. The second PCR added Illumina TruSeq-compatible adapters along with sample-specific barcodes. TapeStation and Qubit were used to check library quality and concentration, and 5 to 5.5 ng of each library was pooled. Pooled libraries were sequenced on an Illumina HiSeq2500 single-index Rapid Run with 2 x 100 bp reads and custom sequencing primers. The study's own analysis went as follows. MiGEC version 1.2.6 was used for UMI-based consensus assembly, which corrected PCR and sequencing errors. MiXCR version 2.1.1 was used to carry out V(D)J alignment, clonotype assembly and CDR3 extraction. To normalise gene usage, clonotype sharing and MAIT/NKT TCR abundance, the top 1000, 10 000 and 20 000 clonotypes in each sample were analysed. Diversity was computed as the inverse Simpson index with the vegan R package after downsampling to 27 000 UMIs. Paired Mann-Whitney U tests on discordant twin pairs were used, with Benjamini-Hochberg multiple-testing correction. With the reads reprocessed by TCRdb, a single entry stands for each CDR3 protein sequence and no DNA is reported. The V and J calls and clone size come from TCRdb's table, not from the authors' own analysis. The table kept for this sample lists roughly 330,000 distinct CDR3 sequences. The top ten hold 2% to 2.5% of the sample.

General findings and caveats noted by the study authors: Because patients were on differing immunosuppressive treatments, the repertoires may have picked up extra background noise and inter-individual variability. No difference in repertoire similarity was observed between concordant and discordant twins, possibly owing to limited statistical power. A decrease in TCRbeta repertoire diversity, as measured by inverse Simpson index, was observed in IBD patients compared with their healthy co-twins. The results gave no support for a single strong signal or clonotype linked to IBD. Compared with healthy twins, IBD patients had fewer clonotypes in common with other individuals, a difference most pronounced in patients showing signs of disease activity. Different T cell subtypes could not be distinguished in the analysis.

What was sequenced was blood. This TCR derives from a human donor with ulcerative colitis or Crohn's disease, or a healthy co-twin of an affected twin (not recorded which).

The CDR3 sequence is CSAQLPFTYSNQPQHF. The chain is made from TRBV20-1 and TRBJ1-5; TCRdb calls TRBD1, which cannot be checked without DNA. The germline V gene (reference sequence) gives CDR1 as DFQATT and CDR2 as SNEGSKA. The CDR3 measures 16 amino acids from cysteine to phenylalanine. The DNA sequence is not available.